These 4 T cell receptor beta chains originate from one sample sequenced in a study of blood T cell repertoires in COVID-19. Generated by immunoSEQ multiplex PCR, the TCRdb table keeps only in-frame clones and is missing some. The sample consists of a few hundred thousand clones, 80% to 90% of them appearing once. Sequenced sample: peripheral blood. These receptors were obtained from a woman older than 75 with acute or convalescent COVID-19.

This clone showed up just once. The chain combines TRBV6-6 with TRBJ1-2; TRBD1 is a possible D gene (5 bases). V lost 3 bases and J lost 10, with 18 bases in between. The CDR3 consists of 14 residues. The germline V gene has CDR1 MNHNY and CDR2 SVGAGI (reference sequence). For the CDR3, the DNA is TGTGCCAGCAGTTATGGCGTCAGACAGCCGATCTACACCTTC. Translation gives CASSYGVRQPIYTF.

This rearrangement joins TRBV6-5 to TRBJ2-1; D might be TRBD2 (7 bases). CDR3 length: 15 amino acids. Germline CDR1 and CDR2: MNHEY and SVGAGI. Trimming shortened V by 8 bases and J by 4 bases, and 18 bases separated the two germline ends. The CDR3 DNA sequence: TGTGCCAGCCTCAAGGGGGAGGGCGGTTACAATGAGCAGTTCTTC. Its translation is CASLKGEGGYNEQFF.

The chain employs TRBV6-1 and TRBJ2-5; 7 bases align to TRBD1. This CDR3 region has 16 residues. Looked up from germline, CDR1 is MNHNS and CDR2 is SASEGT. The junction had 9 bases not matched to a gene; V was cut back by 0 bases and J by 5 bases. The CDR3 DNA reads TGTGCCAGCAGTGAAGCGCTTCGTACAGGGGACGAGACCCAGTACTTC. Protein: CASSEALRTGDETQYF.

The V and J genes are TRBV27 and TRBJ1-2; D is undetermined. Germline loops: CDR1 MNHEY, CDR2 SMNVEV (reference sequence). Trimming removed 0 bases from V and 3 bases from J, with 5 bases in between. The CDR3 length is 13 residues. The CDR3 DNA is TGTGCCAGCAGTTTATCTCAGTACTATGGCTACACCTTC. Its protein product is CASSLSQYYGYTF.